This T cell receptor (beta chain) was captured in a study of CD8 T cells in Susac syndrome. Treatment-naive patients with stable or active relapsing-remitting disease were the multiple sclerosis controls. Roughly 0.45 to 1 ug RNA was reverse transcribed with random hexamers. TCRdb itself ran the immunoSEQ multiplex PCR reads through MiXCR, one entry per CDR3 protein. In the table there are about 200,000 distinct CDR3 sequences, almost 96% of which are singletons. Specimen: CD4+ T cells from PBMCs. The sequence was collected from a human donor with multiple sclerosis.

The CDR3 region has the DNA TGTGCCTGGAACCTCGGGGTTAAGGCCACAGATACGCAGTATTTT. Translated, it gives CAWNLGVKATDTQYF. The V gene is TRBV30, the J gene TRBJ2-3; TRBD2 is a possible D gene (5 bases). The germline V gene encodes CDR1 GTSNPN and CDR2 SVGIG (reference sequence). The CDR3 is 15 residues long. V was shortened by 4 bases and J by 2 bases, with 16 bases between the two germline ends.